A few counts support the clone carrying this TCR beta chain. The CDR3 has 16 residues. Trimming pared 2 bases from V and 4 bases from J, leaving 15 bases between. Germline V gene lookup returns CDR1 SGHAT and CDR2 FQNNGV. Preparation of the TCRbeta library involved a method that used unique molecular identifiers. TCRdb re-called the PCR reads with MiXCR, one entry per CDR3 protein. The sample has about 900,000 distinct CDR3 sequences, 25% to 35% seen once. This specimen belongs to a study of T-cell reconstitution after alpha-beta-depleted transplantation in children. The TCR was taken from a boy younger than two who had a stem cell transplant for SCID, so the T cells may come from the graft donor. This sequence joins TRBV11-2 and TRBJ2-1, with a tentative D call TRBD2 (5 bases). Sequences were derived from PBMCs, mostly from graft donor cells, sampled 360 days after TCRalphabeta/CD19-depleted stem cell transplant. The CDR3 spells CASSLLGGYSYNEQFF. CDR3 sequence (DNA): TGTGCCAGCAGCTTACTTGGCGGGTATTCTTACAATGAGCAGTTCTTC.